This TCR beta chain was found in a study of T cell responses to AZD1222 COVID-19 vaccine. This CDR3 contains 16 residues. Per germline, CDR1 LGHDT and CDR2 YNNKEL (reference sequence). After removal of 4 bases from V and 5 bases from J, the junction contained 6 bases not matched to a gene. Study-wide findings and caveats: Two doses of AZD1222 preceded a rise in Spike-specific TCR breadth and depth. The sample set comprised mostly white British donors with more females, and clonal diversity was possibly underestimated. Baseline antibody screening turned up just a handful of seropositive AZD1222 recipients.

A remark on this clone: Its antigen is undetermined.

This table comes from immunoSEQ multiplex PCR, and its TCRdb copy is limited to in-frame clones, with some not included. In the table there are 100,000 or so clones, about 86% of which are singletons. The chain is built from TRBV3-1 (or the pseudogene TRBV3-2) and TRBJ2-3; 13 nucleotides line up with TRBD2. The sample consisted of peripheral blood, taken on day 0 of AZD1222 vaccination. The clonotype originates from an adult in good health. CDR3: CASSPSLAGGRDTQYF. Written as DNA, the CDR3 is TGTGCCAGCAGCCCTTCACTAGCGGGGGGGCGAGATACGCAGTATTTT.